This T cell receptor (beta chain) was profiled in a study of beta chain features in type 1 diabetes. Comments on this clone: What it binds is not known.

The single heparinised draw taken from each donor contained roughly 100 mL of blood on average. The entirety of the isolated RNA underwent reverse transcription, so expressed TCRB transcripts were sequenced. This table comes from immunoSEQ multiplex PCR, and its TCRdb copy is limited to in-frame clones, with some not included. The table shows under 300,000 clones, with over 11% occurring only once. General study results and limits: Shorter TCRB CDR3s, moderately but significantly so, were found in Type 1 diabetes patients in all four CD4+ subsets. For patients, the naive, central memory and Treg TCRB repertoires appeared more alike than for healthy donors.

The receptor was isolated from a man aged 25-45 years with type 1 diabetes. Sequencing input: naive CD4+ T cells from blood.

The CDR3 nucleotides are TGTGCCACCAGCAGCGGGACAGGGGGCTTTACTGGCGAGCAGTACTTC. Translation gives CATSSGTGGFTGEQYF. The chain employs TRBV15 and TRBJ2-7; 12 bases line up with TRBD1. The CDR3 extends over 16 amino acids. Per germline, CDR1 LNHNV and CDR2 YYDKDF (reference sequence). Unmatched junction bases numbered 9, after V lost 3 bases and J lost 6 bases.